A single sample gave rise to the 22 T cell receptor beta chains below, sequenced in a study of human T cells and chemical hapten exposure. The time point is: pre-sensitization, week 0. The treatment: therapeutic diphenylcyclopropenone sensitization with weekly scalp DPC. TCRdb fed the RACE reads into MiXCR, producing one record per CDR3 protein. The data show nearly 110,000 distinct CDR3 sequences, with around 12% seen just once and around 1.7% held by the top ten. The source material was whole blood, sampled in connection with sensitization to the hapten diphenylcyclopropenone (DPC). These receptors originate from a woman in her forties or fifties with alopecia areata. Some clones in this sample may be carry-over from other donors' samples.

This clonotype was counted a few times. The V gene is TRBV29-1, the J gene TRBJ2-7; maybe TRBD2 (6 bases). V lost 6 bases and J 1 base, leaving 13 bases between the germline ends. CDR1 is SQVTM and CDR2 is ANQGSEA in the germline V gene. CDR3 size: 13 residues. The CDR3 region is CSVGAGGSYEQYF. The CDR3 coding sequence is TGCAGCGTGGGAGCTGGGGGGTCCTACGAGCAGTACTTC.

This clonotype has more than one count but fewer than ten. CDR3 nucleotide sequence: TGTGCCAGCTCACCATTGGGGCCCCGCTCCTACAATGAGCAGTTCTTC. Translation gives CASSPLGPRSYNEQFF. The rearrangement links TRBV18 to TRBJ2-1; D is perhaps TRBD1 (5 bases). The CDR3 runs to 16 residues. Germline-derived CDR1 and CDR2 are KGHSH and LQKENI. V lost 2 bases and J 0 bases, leaving 11 bases between the germline ends.

The chain has TRBV6-2 or TRBV6-3 and TRBJ2-7, with D tentatively TRBD1 or TRBD2 (5 bases each). The CDR3 totals 14 residues. V was trimmed by 10 bases and J by 6 bases, leaving 22 bases between them. Looked up from germline, CDR1 is MNHEY and CDR2 is SVGEGT. CDR3 in amino acids: CATQITGTLSEQYF. In DNA form, the CDR3 reads TGTGCCACCCAAATCACCGGGACCCTGAGCGAGCAGTACTTC.

In this sample, this clonotype turned up many times. The chain combines TRBV18 with TRBJ1-6, with D tentatively TRBD1 (6 bases). The CDR3 covers 15 residues. The V and J ends lost 3 bases and 9 bases respectively, with 15 bases between them. Looked up from germline, CDR1 is KGHSH and CDR2 is LQKENI. CDR3 region: CASSPPEGGISPLHF. The CDR3 DNA reads TGTGCCAGCTCACCCCCCGAGGGGGGGATTTCACCCCTCCACTTT.

This clonotype occurred a few times. This rearrangement joins TRBV7-9 to TRBJ2-7; possible D gene TRBD2, 5 bases. V lost 5 bases, J lost 0 bases, and 8 bases lay in between. The CDR3 spans 13 residues. Germline assignment: CDR1 SEHNR and CDR2 FQNEAQ (reference sequence). CDR3 region: CASSLRDSYEQYF. CDR3 sequence (DNA): TGTGCCAGCAGCCTTCGGGACTCCTACGAGCAGTACTTC.

This clonotype came up a few times. The gene calls are TRBV20-1 and TRBJ2-7, with 13 bases that match TRBD2. This CDR3 contains 16 residues. The germline V gene has CDR1 DFQATT and CDR2 SNEGSKA (reference sequence). V lost 4 bases to trimming and J lost 2 bases; unmatched junction nucleotides: 8. Written as DNA, the CDR3 is TGCAGTGCTAAGACTAGCGGGGGGTTTCCTCCCTACGAGCAGTACTTC. Protein: CSAKTSGGFPPYEQYF.

The chain employs TRBV5-1 and TRBJ2-3; D is unresolved. Germline V lookup: CDR1 SGHRS, CDR2 YFSETQ. V lost 2 bases, J lost 0 bases, and 7 bases lay in between. The CDR3 loop spans 14 amino acids. The CDR3 loop reads CASSFGLSTDTQYF. The DNA of the CDR3 is TGCGCCAGCAGCTTTGGGCTAAGCACAGATACGCAGTATTTT.

The J gene is TRBJ1-2, the V gene TRBV7-9; D unresolved. CDR1 and CDR2 from the germline V gene are SEHNR and FQNEAQ (reference sequence). The germline V and J ends were trimmed by 4 bases and 8 bases, with 8 bases remaining between them. This CDR3 comprises 11 residues. The CDR3 nucleotides are TGTGCCAGCAGCTCAAGCCTGGGCTACACCTTC. Protein product: CASSSSLGYTF.

This clonotype was picked up a small number of times. V usage is TRBV12-3 or TRBV12-4 and J usage is TRBJ1-1; the match to TRBD1 covers 9 bases. The V and J ends lost 6 bases and 1 base, in that order; junction bases with no gene match: 0. CDR3 length equals 13 residues. CDR3 loop: CASRGQGNTEAFF. CDR3 DNA sequence: TGTGCCAGCAGGGGACAGGGGAACACTGAAGCTTTCTTT.

This clonotype was picked up a small number of times. The chain recombines TRBV5-1 with TRBJ2-3; 8 nucleotides line up with TRBD2. The CDR3 has 17 amino acids. V shed 4 bases and J 3 bases; nucleotides not matched to a gene: 13. Germline assignment: CDR1 SGHRS and CDR2 YFSETQ. The CDR3 sequence: CASSPGTRSDGTDTQYF. CDR3 sequence (DNA): TGCGCCAGCAGCCCGGGGACTAGGTCCGACGGAACAGATACGCAGTATTTT.

The CDR3 loop is CASRGLADTGELFF. CDR3 nucleotide sequence: TGTGCCAGCAGGGGACTAGCCGACACCGGGGAGCTGTTTTTT. The genes are TRBV6-2 or TRBV6-3 and TRBJ2-2; 9 bases map to TRBD2. V shed 6 bases and J 3 bases; nucleotides not matched to a gene: 2. CDR3 length: 14 amino acids. CDR1 and CDR2 from the germline V gene are MNHEY and SVGEGT.

This clonotype was seen only once. This rearrangement joins TRBV28 to TRBJ1-1, with a possible D match to TRBD1 (5 bases). V lost 6 bases and J lost 9, with 14 bases in between. Germline V gene sequence: CDR1 MDHEN, CDR2 SYDVKM. The CDR3 consists of 12 residues. CDR3 in DNA: TGTGCCAGCAGGCTCCGTCGGGACCAAGCTTTCTTT. Translated: CASRLRRDQAFF.

This clonotype was observed a few times. This chain links TRBV11-2 with TRBJ2-3; the D gene is possibly TRBD2 (5 bases). This CDR3 comprises 14 residues. CDR1 SGHAT and CDR2 FQNNGV come from the germline V gene. V shed 1 base and J shed 5 bases, with 10 bases lying between them. CDR3 in DNA: TGTGCCAGCAGCTTAGGGGGAGTTAGAGATACGCAGTATTTT. Its protein product is CASSLGGVRDTQYF. Full variable domain (remainder filled in from reference TRBV11-2 and TRBJ2-3): EAGVAQSPRYKIIEKRQSVAFWCNPISGHATLYWYQQILGQGPKLLIQFQNNGVVDDSQLPKDRFSAERLKGVDSTLKIQPAKLEDSAVYLCASSLGGVRDTQYFGPGTRLTVL.

V gene TRBV20-1 combines with J gene TRBJ2-1; 9 bases are a match to TRBD2. V lost 4 bases and J lost 7; bases outside the gene matches: 17. Germline V gene data show CDR1 as DFQATT and CDR2 as SNEGSKA (reference sequence). CDR3 length equals 17 residues. This CDR3 reads CSAKLQTSGPTTNEQFF. Here the CDR3 DNA reads TGCAGTGCTAAACTCCAGACTAGCGGCCCAACCACAAATGAGCAGTTCTTC.

The gene calls are TRBV5-1 and TRBJ2-1; D unclear. V gave up 9 bases and J gave up 0 bases, with 10 bases separating them. Germline CDR1 reads SGHRS; CDR2 reads YFSETQ. This CDR3 comprises 13 residues. CDR3 region: CATSGSSYNEQFF. In DNA, the CDR3 is TGCGCCACCTCCGGTAGCTCCTACAATGAGCAGTTCTTC.

The rearrangement joins TRBV7-2 to TRBJ1-4; D is possibly TRBD1 (6 bases). The CDR3 covers 17 residues. Germline CDR1 reads SGHTA; CDR2 reads FQGNSA. V was shortened by 1 base and J by 3 bases, with 15 bases between the two germline ends. Written as DNA, the CDR3 is TGTGCCAGCAGCTTAGTTCTCCTGGGGGCGTCTAATGAAAAACTGTTTTTT. Protein: CASSLVLLGASNEKLFF. Combining the CDR3 with reference TRBV7-2 and TRBJ1-4 gives the whole variable domain GAGVSQSPSNKVTEKGKDVELRCDPISGHTALYWYRQSLGQGLEFLIYFQGNSAPDKSGLPSDRFSAERTGGSVSTLTIQRTQQEDSAVYLCASSLVLLGASNEKLFFGSGTQLSVL.

This clonotype has only a few counts. The J gene is TRBJ1-1, the V gene TRBV2; maybe TRBD1 (5 bases). This CDR3 spans 11 amino acids. The V end was cut by 6 bases, the J end by 8 bases, with 10 bases between. The germline V gene encodes CDR1 SNHLY and CDR2 FYNNEI. The CDR3 DNA reads as TGTGCCAGCAGGGGGGGTAGCGAAGCTTTCTTT. Its protein is CASRGGSEAFF.

The J gene is TRBJ2-2, the V gene TRBV9; D unresolved. There are 13 residues in the CDR3. V lost 4 bases, J lost 4 bases, and 8 bases lay in between. Looked up from germline, CDR1 is SGDLS and CDR2 is YYNGEE. The CDR3 loop is CASSISFTGELFF. CDR3 in DNA: TGTGCCAGCAGCATCTCATTCACCGGGGAGCTGTTTTTT.

As DNA, the CDR3 is TGTGCCAGCAGTTTAAAAGAGCTACCCACAGATACGCAGTATTTT. The encoded protein is CASSLKELPTDTQYF. The chain combines TRBV12-3 or TRBV12-4 with TRBJ2-3; D is unclear. This CDR3 contains 15 residues. Trimming took off 2 bases at V and 2 bases at J, with 11 bases between the two ends.

This clonotype occurred a few times. This rearrangement joins TRBV7-2 to TRBJ2-3; no clear D gene. The V gene's germline CDR1 is SGHTA and CDR2 FQGNSA. V lost 2 bases and J 5 bases, leaving 14 bases between the germline ends. There are 15 residues in the CDR3. Here the CDR3 DNA reads TGTGCCAGCAGCTTATCCTCCACTTCCAAAGATACGCAGTATTTT. It codes for CASSLSSTSKDTQYF.

This clonotype has more than one count but fewer than ten. CDR3 loop: CASSLDRATYGDTQYF. CDR3 nucleotides: TGTGCCAGCAGCCTGGACAGGGCTACGTATGGTGATACGCAGTATTTT. V usage is TRBV3-1 and J usage is TRBJ2-3; 8 nucleotides align to TRBD1. CDR3 length equals 16 residues. Germline trimming cut 4 bases from V and 6 bases from J; bases unmatched to any gene: 12. In germline, CDR1 is LGHDT, CDR2 YNNKEL (reference sequence).

This clonotype was seen only a few times. This rearrangement joins TRBV5-1 to TRBJ2-1; D is unclear. The CDR3 totals 14 residues. V dropped 0 bases and J dropped 8 bases, with 12 bases sitting between them. The germline V gene encodes CDR1 SGHRS and CDR2 YFSETQ. The CDR3 DNA is TGCGCCAGCAGCTTGGTTCCTGGCAGTGATGAGCAGTTCTTC. Its protein product is CASSLVPGSDEQFF.